This entry describes one T cell receptor beta chain. Its recognized antigen is unknown. Base-call qualities are not available, and no considerably larger clone is one nucleotide away. These data belong to a study of shared clonotypes between healthy human individuals (TCRdb year 2020). Background on the whole study: Two women and a few men aged 18 to 49 years were included in the cohort. Leukapheresis yielded between about 0.85 and 10 billion PBMCs per donor. The study deeply sequenced blood TCR repertoires of roughly five healthy adults to estimate repertoire size and the extent of clonotype sharing between individuals. To increase sequencing depth and limit assay-specific biases, TCR repertoire library preparation and sequencing were carried out by different laboratories using diverse techniques. For each donor, three plates each were used for CD4 naive and CD4 memory, two plates were used for CD8 naive, and one plate was used for CD8 memory.

Results and caveats for the whole study, not just this receptor: Across a few donors, roughly 5.4% of naive CD4, 3% to 3.5% of naive CD8, under 2.5% of memory CD4, and under 0.45% of memory CD8 clonotypes were shared. Incomplete sequencing was indicated by rarefaction of sorted-subset datasets, despite the large sequencing depth. Estimated clonotype richness was generally larger for naive than for memory subsets. Sampling was restricted to blood, and TCR repertoires in tissue are likely to differ from TCR repertoires in blood. Compared with non-shared clonotypes, the clonotypes found in all four sorted-subset donors had higher generation probabilities. The genetic and exposure-history diversity represented was limited by the small number of donors. Pairwise subsampling indicated that sequencing depth was expected to affect the degree of clonotype sharing among donors.

V is pruned by 8 bases and J by 0 bases, leaving 6 bases of the junction without a gene match. CDR1 and CDR2, looked up from the germline V gene, are SNHLY and FYNNEI. The CDR3 covers 15 residues, taking in both the cysteine and the phenylalanine. The only DNA kept is the CDR3, 45 bases in frame from the first base. TCR CDR3 regions were amplified from genomic DNA by multiplex PCR using the deep immunoSEQ assay. Genomic DNA extracted from each cell subset was distributed evenly over all wells of several immunoSEQ 96-well plates, and each plate served as one replicate. For sorted subsets, 150 to 250 ng genomic DNA, equal to about 30,000 T cell genomes, was loaded into each replicate PCR. Purified libraries were quantified with a Qubit 3.0 fluorometer, sized on a Bioanalyzer 2100, and re-quantified with the KAPA Library Quantification kit. Every immunoSEQ 96-well plate was sequenced on a dedicated single-read 150-cycle Illumina NextSeq 550 flow cell. The authors' analysis ran thus. The immunoSEQ output contained only junctional sequences without quality scores, so filtering could not match that applied to full-length reads. Sequences were annotated with PyIR, a Python wrapper for IgBLAST v1.9, and V/J genes and CDR3 were assigned using IMGT germline references. Reads were removed for weak V/J assignments (E-value above 1e-6), missing CDR3, stop codons, out-of-frame junctions, or ambiguous translated residues. A V3J clonotype was defined by an identical inferred V gene, J gene, and CDR3 amino acid sequence. The percentage overlap between two repertoires was calculated by dividing the number of shared unique clonotypes by the size of the smaller repertoire. Repertoire richness was assessed with RTK rarefaction, the Chao1 estimator, and Recon v2.1 estimates of unobserved clonotypes. OLGA was used to compute generation probabilities for all TCRbeta clonotypes that the gDNA method yielded from a few donors. This immuneACCESS table, as held by TCRdb, lists in-frame sequences with V and J called but not all clones. Of the missing ones, under half trace to an unresolved V gene in checked studies; the others have no known cause. V and J calls and clone size are given by that table; D and trimming were obtained from the DNA. This sample gives approximately 1.5 million clones in total; roughly 98.5% of them show up just once. Under 0.45% of the sample lies in the top ten.

The donors were healthy, HIV-negative adults with no recently reported acute infections or vaccinations. Only Caucasian adults living in Nashville, Tennessee, USA were represented among the donors. CD4+ T cells were enriched by magnetic negative selection, after which naive cells were positively selected on CD45RA and the negative fraction was taken as the memory subset. After blood collection by leukapheresis, PBMCs were isolated using Ficoll-Histopaque density gradient centrifugation and then cryopreserved in the vapor phase of liquid nitrogen. Analytical flow cytometry was used to check the purity and quantity of every magnetically sorted T cell population. From each sorted fraction, genomic DNA was isolated and quantified by UV absorbance on a Nanodrop 2000c.

The sequence was obtained from a man between 25 and 39 years old in good health. The sequence is built from TRBV2 and TRBJ1-4, and TRBD1 aligns with 7 junction nucleotides. Sequencing used naive CD4+ T cells sorted from blood. Taken with the paper, the label for cell subset or site translates to: CD45RA+ positively selected. CDR3 sequence: CASGGTVATNEKLFF. DNA sequence: TGTGCCAGCGGGGGGACAGTTGCAACTAATGAAAAACTGTTTTTT.